This record looks at one T cell receptor beta chain sequence and its context. Its antigen is as yet unknown. This entry comes from a study of T cell responses to AZD1222 COVID-19 vaccine. Overall study: Researchers grouped second doses given at about 4 or about 12 weeks into one pool.

The assay was immunoSEQ multiplex PCR, and TCRdb's table has in-frame clones only and misses some. The sample has roughly 92,000 clones; around 91% are singletons. General study findings and limits: Baseline seropositives among AZD1222 recipients totaled only five or six. Clonal diversity was possibly underestimated, and white British individuals and females predominated among donors. Regions left unmutated in variants are reportedly the target of nearly half of spike-specific TCRs.

V was clipped by 3 bases and J by 4 bases; unmatched bases: 8. There are 15 residues in the CDR3. Germline CDR1 and CDR2: SGHTA and FQGNSA. The chain links TRBV7-2 to TRBJ2-7, with 8 positions matching TRBD2. Sequences were derived from peripheral blood, sampled on day 0 of AZD1222 vaccination. This sequence originates from an adult in good health. CDR3: CASSFGGAKMYEQYF. CDR3 nucleotide sequence: TGTGCCAGCAGCTTCGGGGGGGCCAAAATGTACGAGCAGTACTTC.